A single sample gave rise to the 10 T cell receptor beta chains below, sequenced in a study of T cells in Graves' hyperthyroidism and ophthalmopathy. Amplification of TCR beta CDR3 regions used RNA as the template. RT-PCR in the first round (using the HTBI primer set) targeted the TCR CDR3. TCRdb processed the multiplex PCR reads anew with MiXCR; each CDR3 protein has one entry. The sample consists of about 570,000 distinct CDR3 sequences, 46% of them appearing once. Sequenced input: peripheral blood or thyroid tissue (not recorded which). Source of these receptors: an adult woman with Graves' disease, either hyperthyroidism or ophthalmopathy (not recorded which).

The genes are TRBV7-6 and TRBJ1-4, with unresolved D. Trimming removed 5 bases at V and 7 bases at J, with 20 bases between. The CDR3 sequence is 16 residues long. The germline V gene has CDR1 SGHVS and CDR2 FNYEAQ. The CDR3 protein is CASSRDPGLNTEKLFF. Written as DNA, the CDR3 is TGTGCCAGCAGCCGAGACCCAGGATTAAACACTGAAAAACTGTTTTTT.

Details on this clonotype: A much larger clone lies one base from this, so it may be a read error. The genes are TRBV6-1 and TRBJ2-2, with TRBD1 matching 7 bases. Germline assignment: CDR1 MNHNS and CDR2 SASEGT. This CDR3 is built from 15 residues. The V gene end was trimmed by 4 bases and the J gene end by 3 bases; junction bases not matched to a gene: 5. This chain's CDR3 is CASSGRQGDTGELFF. DNA for the CDR3: TGTGCCAGCAGTGGGCGACAGGGAGACACCGGGGAGCTGTTTTTT.

This clonotype showed up many times. CDR3 coding DNA: TGCAGCGTTGAAGCTAGGGGGCGCAGGTACGAGCAGTACTTC. Protein: CSVEARGRRYEQYF. The chain carries TRBV29-1 and TRBJ2-7; 7 bases match TRBD1. The length of the CDR3 is 14 residues. The germline CDR1 and CDR2 sequences are SQVTM and ANQGSEA. Unmatched junction bases numbered 7, after V lost 1 base and J lost 4 bases.

This clonotype was seen only once. The genes are TRBV7-9 and TRBJ2-6; 9 bases align to TRBD1. This CDR3 spans 16 amino acids. With 5 bases clipped from V and 2 bases from J, the junction kept 4 bases outside the gene matches. Germline CDR1 SEHNR, CDR2 FQNEAQ (reference sequence). CDR3 nucleotide sequence: TGTGCCAGCAGCATCGACAGGGGGACTGGGGCCAACGTCCTGACTTTC. It is translated as CASSIDRGTGANVLTF.

This clonotype was recorded at least ten times. The chain carries TRBV7-8 and TRBJ1-1, with TRBD1 identical over 7 bases. This CDR3 region has 13 residues. The V gene end was trimmed by 5 bases and the J gene end by 6 bases; junction bases not matched to a gene: 6. The germline CDR1 and CDR2 sequences are SGHVS and FQNEAQ. The CDR3: CASSRRDRAEAFF. CDR3 nucleotides: TGTGCCAGCAGCCGAAGGGACAGAGCTGAAGCTTTCTTT.

V and J are TRBV29-1 and TRBJ1-1; D uncertain. This CDR3 region has 12 residues. Trimming stripped 7 bases from V and 4 bases from J, with 13 bases between. Germline V gives CDR1 SQVTM, CDR2 ANQGSEA. The CDR3 sequence: CSAKPLGTEAFF. The DNA for the CDR3 is TGCAGCGCGAAGCCATTGGGCACTGAAGCTTTCTTT.

Remarks on this clonotype: A read error may be the cause here, since a much bigger clone is one base away. V is TRBV6-6 and J is TRBJ1-1, with D uncertain. Trimming stripped 2 bases from V and 6 bases from J, with 13 bases between. The germline V gene encodes CDR1 MNHNY and CDR2 SVGAGI (reference sequence). The length of the CDR3 is 14 residues. Here the CDR3 reads CASSYPGERAEAFF. CDR3 DNA: TGTGCCAGCAGTTACCCTGGCGAGAGAGCTGAAGCTTTCTTT.

J is TRBJ1-1 and V is TRBV2, with D possibly being TRBD1 (6 bases). This CDR3 comprises 14 residues. Trimming cost V 4 bases and J 3 bases, with 12 bases left between them. Germline V lookup: CDR1 SNHLY, CDR2 FYNNEI. In nucleotides, the CDR3 is TGTGCCAGCAGTGCTAGAGAGGGGGACACTGAAGCTTTCTTT. This encodes CASSAREGDTEAFF.

The table lists this clonotype with a count of one. This chain's CDR3 is CASSGGSSTEAFF. The DNA of the CDR3 is TGTGCCAGCAGCGGCGGGAGTTCAACTGAAGCTTTCTTT. V and J are TRBV9 and TRBJ1-1; D is undetermined. The CDR3 extends over 13 amino acids. Germline V gene lookup returns CDR1 SGDLS and CDR2 YYNGEE. The V end lost 3 bases, the J end lost 5 bases, and 11 bases lay between the germline ends. The whole variable domain, remainder taken from reference TRBV9 and TRBJ1-1, is DSGVTQTPKHLITATGQRVTLRCSPRSGDLSVYWYQQSLDQGLQFLIQYYNGEERAKGNILERFSAQQFPDLHSELNLSSLELGDSALYFCASSGGSSTEAFFGQGTRLTVV.

This clonotype was detected only a few times. One end of the junction varies from germline; a read error may be responsible. This chain joins TRBV7-7 and TRBJ2-5; D call uncertain. Germline values: CDR1 SSHAT, CDR2 FNYEAQ (reference sequence). This CDR3 region has 13 residues. CDR3 protein: CASSIVREETQYF. The CDR3 DNA sequence: TGTGCTAGCAGCATAGTCAGAGAAGAGACCCAGTACTTC.